The 9 T cell receptor beta chains listed next were all sequenced from one sample in a study of T cell changes during pregnancy in multiple sclerosis (dated by TCRdb to about 2019). Preparation of the library involved the immunoSEQ multiplex PCR assay. TCRdb stores this immuneACCESS table with in-frame sequences only. Part of the clones is absent; in the studies checked, under half of the shortfall reflects unresolved V genes, and no reason is known for the rest. Within this sample are some 31,000 clones, with roughly nine tenths of them counted one time only. In total, the top ten clones hold about 3.8% of the sample. Sequencing used CD8+ T cells from peripheral blood mononuclear cells, obtained in the second trimester of pregnancy. The origin of the receptors is a female donor in good health, enrolled as a control in a pregnancy study.

The chain recombines TRBV7-9 with TRBJ1-2; D not resolved. Germline lookup yields CDR1 SEHNR and CDR2 FQNEAQ (reference sequence). This CDR3 comprises 13 residues. Trimming took off 8 bases at V and 6 bases at J, with 16 bases between the two ends. The CDR3 bases are TGTGCCAGCTACCGTCCAGGACTGGATGGCTACACCTTC. It yields the protein CASYRPGLDGYTF.

The chain joins TRBV2 to TRBJ1-1; a possible D gene is TRBD1 (5 bases). The V gene lost 5 bases and the J gene lost 3 bases, with 16 bases spanning the gap. Germline V CDR1 and CDR2: SNHLY, FYNNEI. The CDR3 sequence is 15 residues long. This CDR3 is CASSSQGWGDTEAFF. The CDR3 bases are TGTGCCAGCAGTTCGCAGGGCTGGGGGGACACTGAAGCTTTCTTT.

V is TRBV7-8 and J is TRBJ2-3, with TRBD1 identical over 10 bases. Unmatched junction bases numbered 6, after V lost 6 bases and J lost 3 bases. The CDR3 is 15 residues long. CDR1 is SGHVS, CDR2 FQNEAQ, per germline. The CDR3 region is CASRLPGQGTDTQYF. The CDR3 DNA reads as TGTGCCAGCAGGTTGCCGGGACAGGGGACAGATACGCAGTATTTT.

The chain links TRBV4-1 to TRBJ2-1, with D unresolved. This CDR3 is 13 amino acids long. V was trimmed by 2 bases and J by 9 bases, leaving 11 bases between them. CDR1 is MGHRA and CDR2 is YSYEKL in the germline V gene. This CDR3 reads CASSQPRGSEQFF. DNA for the CDR3: TGCGCCAGCAGCCAACCTCGCGGTAGTGAGCAGTTCTTC.

The rearrangement joins TRBV4-2 to TRBJ2-5; 7 bases line up with TRBD2. V trimming: 2 bases; J trimming: 3 bases; junction bases outside the gene matches: 0. CDR3 length: 13 amino acids. Germline CDR1 is LGHNA and CDR2 is YNFKEQ. As DNA, the CDR3 is TGTGCCAGCAGCCAACGGGAGGAAGAGACCCAGTACTTC. Its protein is CASSQREEETQYF.

The chain combines TRBV21-1 with TRBJ1-2; no check of the table's D call, TRBD1, against the DNA was made. TRBV21-1 represents a pseudogene. The CDR3 is 15 residues long. The DNA for the CDR3 is TGTGCCAGCAGCAAGGGACAGTTTAATGACTATGGCTACACCTTC. It specifies CASSKGQFNDYGYTF.

The chain links TRBV11-2 to TRBJ1-1; D unclear. Per germline, CDR1 SGHAT and CDR2 FQNNGV. V was clipped by 1 base and J by 6 bases, with 9 bases between them. CDR3 length: 13 residues. Written as DNA, the CDR3 is TGTGCCAGCAGCTTAGGAGGCCGGGCTGAAGCTTTCTTT. It yields the protein CASSLGGRAEAFF.

The chain joins TRBV30 to TRBJ1-5; maybe TRBD1 (5 bases). The germline V and J ends were trimmed by 4 bases and 4 bases, with 14 bases remaining between them. The germline gives CDR1 GTSNPN, CDR2 SVGIG (reference sequence). This CDR3 region has 14 residues. CDR3 loop: CAWKARQGNQPQHF. The CDR3 DNA reads TGTGCCTGGAAGGCGCGGCAGGGAAATCAGCCCCAGCATTTT.

CDR3 residues: CASSLGVAGGLTRTDTQYF. In nucleotides, the CDR3 is TGTGCCAGCAGCTTAGGAGTAGCGGGGGGGCTGACCCGCACAGATACGCAGTATTTT. The chain has TRBV7-6 and TRBJ2-3; 11 nucleotides align to TRBD2. V lost 1 base to trimming and J lost 1 base; unmatched junction nucleotides: 10. Germline CDR1 SGHVS, CDR2 FNYEAQ. The CDR3 sequence is 19 residues long.